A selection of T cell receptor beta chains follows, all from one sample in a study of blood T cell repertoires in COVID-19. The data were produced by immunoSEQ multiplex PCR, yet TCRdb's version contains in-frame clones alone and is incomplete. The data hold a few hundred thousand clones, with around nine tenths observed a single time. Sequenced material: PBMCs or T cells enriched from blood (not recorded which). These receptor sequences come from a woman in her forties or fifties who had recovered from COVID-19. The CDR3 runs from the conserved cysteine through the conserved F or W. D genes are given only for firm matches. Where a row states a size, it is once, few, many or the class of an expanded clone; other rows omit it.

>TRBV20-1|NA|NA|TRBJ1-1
CSARHTEAFF
TGCAGTGCTAGACATACTGAAGCTTTCTTT
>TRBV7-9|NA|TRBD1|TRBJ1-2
CASSRGQKGYGYTF
TGTGCCAGCAGCCGGGGACAGAAGGGCTATGGCTACACCTTC
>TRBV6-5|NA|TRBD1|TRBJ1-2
CASILRTGTYGYTF
TGTGCCAGCATCCTAAGGACAGGAACCTATGGCTACACCTTC
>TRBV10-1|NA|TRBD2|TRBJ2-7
CASSSGIRLEQYF
TGCGCCAGCAGTAGCGGGATCCGCCTGGAGCAGTACTTC
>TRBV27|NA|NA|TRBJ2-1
CASSLVGDEQFF
TGTGCCAGCAGTTTAGTAGGGGATGAGCAGTTCTTC
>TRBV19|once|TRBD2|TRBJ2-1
CASSIDGLAGGSWVNEQFF
TGTGCCAGTAGTATAGACGGACTAGCGGGAGGAAGTTGGGTCAATGAGCAGTTCTTC
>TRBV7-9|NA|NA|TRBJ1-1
CASSLSSMNTEAFF
TGTGCCAGCAGCTTATCGTCTATGAACACTGAAGCTTTCTTT
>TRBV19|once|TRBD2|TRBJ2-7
CATDGGLAVSYEQYF
TGTGCCACCGACGGGGGACTAGCGGTATCCTACGAGCAGTACTTC
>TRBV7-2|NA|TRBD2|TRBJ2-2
CASSLTSGRAATGELFF
TGTGCCAGCAGCTTAACTAGCGGGAGGGCTGCGACCGGGGAGCTGTTTTTT
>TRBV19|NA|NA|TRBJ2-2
CASSMSGNTGELFF
TGTGCCAGTAGTATGAGCGGAAACACCGGGGAGCTGTTTTTT
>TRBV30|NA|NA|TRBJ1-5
CAWGSGRDSQPQHF
TGTGCCTGGGGTTCCGGACGGGATTCTCAGCCCCAGCATTTT
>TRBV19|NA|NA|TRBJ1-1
CASSISGRPFQEAFF
TGTGCCAGTAGTATCTCGGGGAGACCCTTTCAAGAAGCTTTCTTT
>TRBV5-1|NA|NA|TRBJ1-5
CASSSGREGQPQHF
TGCGCCAGCAGTTCAGGGAGGGAGGGACAGCCCCAGCATTTT
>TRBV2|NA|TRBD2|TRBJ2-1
CASTGFSGKAYNEQFF
TGTGCCAGCACAGGATTTAGCGGGAAGGCCTACAATGAGCAGTTCTTC
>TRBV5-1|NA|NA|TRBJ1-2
CASSPKITGLGDYGYTF
TGCGCCAGCAGCCCGAAGATTACCGGACTGGGAGACTATGGCTACACCTTC
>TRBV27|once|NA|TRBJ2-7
CASSLSGGRGREHYEQYF
TGTGCCAGCAGTTTATCGGGGGGTCGGGGAAGGGAACACTACGAGCAGTACTTC
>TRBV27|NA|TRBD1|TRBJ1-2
CASSPTRDRWAHVYGYTF
TGTGCCAGCAGTCCCACAAGGGACAGATGGGCGCATGTATATGGCTACACCTTC
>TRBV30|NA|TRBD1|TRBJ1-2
CAHKLQGVSYGYTF
TGTGCTCACAAGTTACAGGGGGTTTCCTATGGCTACACCTTC
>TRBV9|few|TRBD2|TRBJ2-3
CASSTPGTSGFSTDTQYF
TGTGCCAGCAGCACGCCTGGGACTAGCGGGTTTAGTACAGATACGCAGTATTTT
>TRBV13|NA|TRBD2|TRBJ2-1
CASSRSKISSGASYNEQFF
TGTGCCAGCAGCCGCTCAAAGATATCTAGCGGGGCATCCTACAATGAGCAGTTCTTC
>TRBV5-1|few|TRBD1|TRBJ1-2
CASSLGDRAGYGYTF
TGCGCCAGCAGCTTGGGGGACAGGGCGGGGTATGGCTACACCTTC
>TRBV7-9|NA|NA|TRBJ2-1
CASSPLQGFNEQFF
TGTGCCAGCAGCCCGCTACAGGGTTTCAATGAGCAGTTCTTC
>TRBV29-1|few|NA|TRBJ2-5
CSVAPGSGETQYF
TGCAGCGTTGCGCCAGGGTCAGGTGAGACCCAGTACTTC
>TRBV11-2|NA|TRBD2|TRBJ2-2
CASSAGVRTGELFF
TGTGCCAGCAGCGCGGGAGTACGCACCGGGGAGCTGTTTTTT
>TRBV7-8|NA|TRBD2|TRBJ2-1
CASSEPYSGSSYNEQFF
TGTGCCAGCAGCGAACCTTATAGCGGGAGCTCCTACAATGAGCAGTTCTTC
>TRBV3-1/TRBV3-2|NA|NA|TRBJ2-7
CASGRLASHEQYF
TGTGCCAGCGGAAGGCTAGCCTCCCACGAGCAGTACTTC
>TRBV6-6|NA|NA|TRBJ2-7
CASGTFAYEQYF
TGTGCCAGCGGGACTTTTGCCTACGAGCAGTACTTC
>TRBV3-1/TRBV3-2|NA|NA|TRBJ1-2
CASSPDTFNYGYTF
TGTGCCAGCAGCCCGGACACCTTTAACTATGGCTACACCTTC
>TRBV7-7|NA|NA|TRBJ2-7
CASSFGTGSSYEQYF
TGTGCTAGCAGCTTCGGAACAGGGAGCTCCTACGAGCAGTACTTC
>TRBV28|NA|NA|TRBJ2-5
CASSGRGTPQETQYF
TGTGCCAGCAGTGGGCGTGGGACTCCGCAAGAGACCCAGTACTTC
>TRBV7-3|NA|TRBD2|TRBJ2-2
CASSLGASGSHGELFF
TGTGCCAGCAGTTTGGGGGCTAGCGGGAGCCACGGGGAGCTGTTTTTT
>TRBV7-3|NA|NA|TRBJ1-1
CASSTRGNTEAFF
TGTGCCAGCAGCACCCGAGGCAACACTGAAGCTTTCTTT
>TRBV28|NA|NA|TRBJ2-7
CASNPGGTYEQYF
TGTGCCAGCAACCCCGGCGGAACCTACGAGCAGTACTTC
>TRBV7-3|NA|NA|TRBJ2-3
CASSFSGRDTQYF
TGTGCCAGCAGCTTTTCGGGAAGAGATACGCAGTATTTT
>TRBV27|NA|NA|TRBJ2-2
CASSPVSTGELFF
TGTGCCAGCAGCCCAGTATCCACCGGGGAGCTGTTTTTT
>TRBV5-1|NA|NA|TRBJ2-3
CASSPWVAADTQYF
TGCGCCAGCAGCCCCTGGGTAGCCGCAGATACGCAGTATTTT
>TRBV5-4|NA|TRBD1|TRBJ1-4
CASSPGQRNEKLFF
TGTGCCAGCAGCCCGGGACAGCGTAATGAAAAACTGTTTTTT
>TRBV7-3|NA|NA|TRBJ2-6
CASTPIPGANVLTF
TGTGCCAGCACCCCAATCCCTGGGGCCAACGTCCTGACTTTC
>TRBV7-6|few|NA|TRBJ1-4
CASSLEARNEKLFF
TGTGCCAGCAGCTTGGAAGCGAGAAATGAAAAACTGTTTTTT
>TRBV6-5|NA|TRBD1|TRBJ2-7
CASRLSTGVGEQYF
TGTGCCAGCAGACTATCAACAGGGGTAGGCGAGCAGTACTTC